The 25 T cell receptor beta chains below come from one sample, sequenced in a study of T cell repertoires in cytomegalovirus infection. TCRdb ran MiXCR on the reads and lists one entry per CDR3 protein. In the table there are over 250,000 distinct CDR3 sequences, roughly 21% of which are singletons. No antigen has been assigned to these receptors. This specimen was cultured PBMCs, taken from culture after CMV antigen stimulation. These receptors were collected from a human donor in good health (CMV status not recorded). Some clones in this sample may be carry-over from other donors' samples.

This clonotype was detected many times. CDR3 residues: CASSQEEGSGNTIYF. The DNA of the CDR3 is TGCGCCAGCAGCCAAGAGGAGGGGTCTGGAAACACCATATATTTT. The chain combines TRBV4-3 with TRBJ1-3; D possibly corresponds to TRBD1 (5 bases). Germline CDR1 LGHNA, CDR2 YSLEER. This CDR3 contains 15 residues. Trimming removed 0 bases at V and 1 base at J, with 7 bases between.

The J gene is TRBJ1-6, the V gene TRBV20-1, with no clear D. The CDR3 contains 14 residues. Germline loops: CDR1 DFQATT, CDR2 SNEGSKA (reference sequence). Trimming removed 0 bases at V and 7 bases at J, with 10 bases between. The CDR3 nucleotides are TGCAGTGCTAGAGATCTGCCTTTGAATTCACCCCTCCACTTT. Translating gives CSARDLPLNSPLHF.

CDR3 nucleotide sequence: TGTGCCAGCAGCTCAGGGGAGGGAGATACGCAGTATTTT. It codes for CASSSGEGDTQYF. This chain uses TRBV11-2 with TRBJ2-3; a weak D match, TRBD2 (7 bases). V was shortened by 4 bases and J by 5 bases, with 10 bases between the two germline ends. This CDR3 contains 13 residues. Germline V gene data show CDR1 as SGHAT and CDR2 as FQNNGV.

The chain couples TRBV27 to TRBJ1-1, with no clear D. V gave up 2 bases and J gave up 5 bases, with 9 bases separating them. There are 13 residues in the CDR3. Germline V gene data show CDR1 as MNHEY and CDR2 as SMNVEV (reference sequence). DNA of the CDR3: TGTGCCAGCAGTTTAAGCGGTTGGACTGAAGCTTTCTTT. It codes for CASSLSGWTEAFF.

This clonotype was detected many times. The chain has TRBV7-2 and TRBJ1-2; tentatively, D is TRBD1 (6 bases). The CDR3 contains 15 residues. The germline gives CDR1 SGHTA, CDR2 FQGNSA. Trimming took 5 bases from V and 2 from J, leaving 15 bases between them. DNA of the CDR3: TGTGCCAGCAGCATCTACAGGGCTTCCAACTATGGCTACACCTTC. Translated: CASSIYRASNYGYTF.

Many counts were recorded for this clonotype. The rearrangement links TRBV7-6 to TRBJ2-5; D remains ambiguous. This CDR3 spans 14 amino acids. Between the trimmed V and J ends, which lost 1 base and 2 bases, there was a span of 8 bases. In germline, CDR1 is SGHVS, CDR2 FNYEAQ. CDR3 sequence reads: CASSLGQAQETQYF. DNA of the CDR3: TGTGCCAGCAGCTTAGGGCAGGCACAAGAGACCCAGTACTTC.

This clonotype was found a few times. CDR3 DNA: TGTGCCAGCAGCCCCGAACCCGGGACAGGAGACTACGAGCAGTACTTC. Translated, it gives CASSPEPGTGDYEQYF. This chain links TRBV7-8 with TRBJ2-7; TRBD1 matches at 8 bases. The CDR3 runs to 16 residues. CDR1 is SGHVS, CDR2 FQNEAQ, per germline. V was clipped by 5 bases and J by 3 bases; unmatched bases: 12. Filled out from reference TRBV7-8 and TRBJ2-7, the complete variable domain reads GAGVSQSPRYKVAKRGQDVALRCDPISGHVSLFWYQQALGQGPEFLTYFQNEAQLDKSGLPSDRFFAERPEGSVSTLKIQRTQQEDSAVYLCASSPEPGTGDYEQYFGPGTRLTVT.

This clonotype was recorded many times. The chain links TRBV7-2 to TRBJ1-5, with 7 bases matching TRBD1. Germline CDR1 SGHTA, CDR2 FQGNSA. J lost 4 bases, V lost 3 bases, and 9 bases had no gene match. The CDR3 is 16 amino acids. CDR3 protein: CASSLTGTAINQPQHF. CDR3 nucleotides: TGTGCCAGCAGCTTGACCGGGACAGCGATAAATCAGCCCCAGCATTTT.

This clonotype was detected a few times. The chain links TRBV4-3 to TRBJ1-6; tentatively, D is TRBD1 (6 bases). Germline V gene sequence: CDR1 LGHNA, CDR2 YSLEER. CDR3 length: 16 residues. V lost 0 bases and J lost 5, with 11 bases in between. DNA of the CDR3: TGCGCCAGCAGCCAAGAGAGGGGGGCACATAATTCACCCCTCCACTTT. It is translated as CASSQERGAHNSPLHF.

This sequence joins TRBV11-3 and TRBJ1-6; D is perhaps TRBD1 (5 bases). Germline V CDR1 and CDR2: SGHNT, YENEEA. V was cut by 2 bases and J by 8 bases, with 7 bases left in between. The CDR3 has 13 residues. CDR3 DNA sequence: TGTGCCAGCAGCTTACAACAGGATTCACCCCTCCACTTT. Encoded protein: CASSLQQDSPLHF. The full variable domain, in which reference TRBV11-3 and TRBJ1-6 provide the parts outside the CDR3, is EAGVVQSPRYKIIEKKQPVAFWCNPISGHNTLYWYLQNLGQGPELLIRYENEEAVDDSQLPKDRFSAERLKGVDSTLKIQPAELGDSAVYLCASSLQQDSPLHFGNGTRLTVT.

This clonotype was observed a handful of times. The chain is built from TRBV11-2 and TRBJ1-2; 7 bases match TRBD1. The CDR3 runs to 15 residues. Germline loops: CDR1 SGHAT, CDR2 FQNNGV. J lost 1 base, V lost 5 bases, and 7 bases had no gene match. The CDR3 sequence: CASSGGTVHNYGYTF. CDR3 sequence (DNA): TGTGCCAGCAGCGGTGGGACAGTTCATAACTATGGCTACACCTTC. The whole variable domain, filled in from reference TRBV11-2 and TRBJ1-2, reads EAGVAQSPRYKIIEKRQSVAFWCNPISGHATLYWYQQILGQGPKLLIQFQNNGVVDDSQLPKDRFSAERLKGVDSTLKIQPAKLEDSAVYLCASSGGTVHNYGYTFGSGTRLTVV.

The rearrangement joins TRBV19 to TRBJ1-5, with D possibly TRBD1 on 5 matching bases. The germline V and J ends were trimmed by 2 bases and 0 bases, with 8 bases remaining between them. The germline V gene has CDR1 LNHDA and CDR2 SQIVND (reference sequence). This CDR3 comprises 15 residues. The CDR3 protein is CASSINRNSNQPQHF. CDR3 nucleotide sequence: TGTGCCAGTAGTATAAACAGGAATAGCAATCAGCCCCAGCATTTT.

V and J are TRBV19 and TRBJ1-5, with D uncertain. This CDR3 comprises 16 residues. The V gene lost 3 bases and the J gene lost 0 bases, with 12 bases spanning the gap. The V gene's germline CDR1 is LNHDA and CDR2 SQIVND (reference sequence). The CDR3 here is CASSIGPDFSNQPQHF. CDR3 nucleotide sequence: TGTGCCAGTAGTATTGGGCCAGACTTTAGCAATCAGCCCCAGCATTTT. Combining the CDR3 with reference TRBV19 and TRBJ1-5 gives the whole variable domain DGGITQSPKYLFRKEGQNVTLSCEQNLNHDAMYWYRQDPGQGLRLIYYSQIVNDFQKGDIAEGYSVSREKKESFPLTVTSAQKNPTAFYLCASSIGPDFSNQPQHFGDGTRLSIL.

The DNA for the CDR3 is TGTGCCACCAGCAGTCGGGGGGGACTAGCGGGCTTCGGCTCCTACAATGAGCAGTTCTTC. This translates into CATSSRGGLAGFGSYNEQFF. The chain carries TRBV15 and TRBJ2-1; TRBD2 agrees at 12 bases. CDR3 length: 20 amino acids. The J segment lost 0 bases and the V segment lost 3 bases, leaving 12 bases of the junction unmatched. Germline lookup yields CDR1 LNHNV and CDR2 YYDKDF (reference sequence).

This clonotype was picked up a small number of times. The rearrangement uses TRBV7-4 and TRBJ2-7; tentatively, D is TRBD2 (5 bases). Germline V gene data show CDR1 as SGHVT and CDR2 as SQSDAQ. V lost 5 bases and J lost 5, with 7 bases in between. The CDR3 extends over 11 amino acids. The CDR3 here is CASSHSDEQYF. The CDR3 DNA follows: TGTGCCAGCAGCCATAGCGACGAGCAGTACTTC.

Ten or more counts support this clonotype. The chain is built from TRBV7-2 and TRBJ1-2, with D possibly matching TRBD1 (5 bases). Germline CDR1 reads SGHTA; CDR2 reads FQGNSA. V lost 6 bases, J lost 4 bases, and 9 bases lay in between. The CDR3 runs 12 residues. CDR3 residues: CASRGTVYGYTF. The CDR3 DNA follows: TGTGCCAGCAGAGGGACGGTCTATGGCTACACCTTC.

V and J are TRBV2 and TRBJ2-1; 7 nucleotides line up with TRBD2. The junction had 5 bases not matched to a gene; V was cut back by 5 bases and J by 7 bases. Germline CDR1 SNHLY, CDR2 FYNNEI. The CDR3 contains 13 residues. The chain's CDR3 is CASSRQGGNEQFF. The CDR3 DNA follows: TGTGCCAGCAGTCGCCAGGGAGGGAATGAGCAGTTCTTC.

The DNA for the CDR3 is TGTGCCAGCAGCCTTCCGGGACTAGCGGGCACAGATACGCAGTATTTT. It codes for CASSLPGLAGTDTQYF. The chain links TRBV5-6 to TRBJ2-3, with 11 nucleotides matching TRBD2. The CDR3 runs to 16 residues. Trimming took 4 bases from V and 1 from J; bases not matched to a gene: 5. The germline gives CDR1 SGHDT, CDR2 YYEEEE.

The chain has TRBV7-2 and TRBJ2-7; D uncertain. Germline loops: CDR1 SGHTA, CDR2 FQGNSA. Deletions cut 1 base from V and 6 bases from J, with 10 bases between. The CDR3 is made up of 13 amino acids. CDR3 in DNA: TGTGCCAGCAGCTTAGTCGTGGTCGGCGAGCAGTACGTC. Amino acid sequence: CASSLVVVGEQYV.

CDR3 sequence reads: CASSQGGANYGYTF. The CDR3 nucleotides are TGTGCCAGCAGCCAAGGGGGAGCGAACTATGGCTACACCTTC. The genes are TRBV5-4 and TRBJ1-2, with D perhaps TRBD1 (6 bases). Trimming removed 4 bases from V and 2 bases from J, with 12 bases in between. The CDR3 contains 14 residues. Germline CDR1 reads SGHNT; CDR2 reads YYREEE (reference sequence). Drawing the rest from reference TRBV5-4 and TRBJ1-2, the complete variable domain is ETGVTQSPTHLIKTRGQQVTLRCSSQSGHNTVSWYQQALGQGPQFIFQYYREEENGRGNFPPRFSGLQFPNYSSELNVNALELDDSALYLCASSQGGANYGYTFGSGTRLTVV.

This clonotype showed up just a few times. The V call is TRBV4-3, the J call TRBJ1-2, with D possibly matching TRBD1 (6 bases). The CDR3 totals 15 residues. Trimming cost V 0 bases and J 8 bases, with 16 bases left between them. Germline loops: CDR1 LGHNA, CDR2 YSLEER. The DNA of the CDR3 is TGCGCCAGCAGCCAAGACAGGGGCGAATGGTACGGCTACACCTTC. This gives the protein CASSQDRGEWYGYTF.

This clonotype appeared a few times. The chain couples TRBV19 to TRBJ2-4; D is perhaps TRBD2 (5 bases). Germline V gene sequence: CDR1 LNHDA, CDR2 SQIVND (reference sequence). The CDR3 loop spans 17 amino acids. Deletions cut 0 bases from V and 8 bases from J, with 20 bases between. This CDR3 is CASSIDLDSRRQDIQYF. CDR3 DNA: TGTGCCAGTAGTATAGATTTGGACTCCAGGAGGCAGGACATTCAGTACTTC.

This chain links TRBV12-3 or TRBV12-4 with TRBJ1-5, with D maybe TRBD1 (5 bases). The CDR3 consists of 13 residues. The germline V and J ends were trimmed by 6 bases and 6 bases, with 12 bases remaining between them. The CDR3 nucleotides are TGTGCCAGCAGACAGACAGCGACTCAGCCCCAGCATTTT. It translates to CASRQTATQPQHF.

This clonotype was picked up many times. The chain uses TRBV7-2 and TRBJ2-5; D is possibly TRBD1 (5 bases). Germline V gene lookup returns CDR1 SGHTA and CDR2 FQGNSA. This CDR3 region has 16 residues. Between the trimmed V and J ends, which lost 0 bases and 1 base, there was a span of 12 bases. The CDR3 sequence is CASSLAFRTSQETQYF. The CDR3 DNA reads as TGTGCCAGCAGCTTAGCATTTAGGACAAGCCAAGAGACCCAGTACTTC.

In this sample, this clonotype turned up many times. The rearrangement uses TRBV4-1 and TRBJ2-6; D is undetermined. Trimming took off 0 bases at V and 0 bases at J, with 15 bases between the two ends. Germline V lookup: CDR1 MGHRA, CDR2 YSYEKL. The CDR3 runs 19 residues. CDR3 amino acids: CASSQEDGRTFSGANVLTF. CDR3 bases: TGCGCCAGCAGCCAAGAAGATGGACGGACGTTCTCTGGGGCCAACGTCCTGACTTTC.